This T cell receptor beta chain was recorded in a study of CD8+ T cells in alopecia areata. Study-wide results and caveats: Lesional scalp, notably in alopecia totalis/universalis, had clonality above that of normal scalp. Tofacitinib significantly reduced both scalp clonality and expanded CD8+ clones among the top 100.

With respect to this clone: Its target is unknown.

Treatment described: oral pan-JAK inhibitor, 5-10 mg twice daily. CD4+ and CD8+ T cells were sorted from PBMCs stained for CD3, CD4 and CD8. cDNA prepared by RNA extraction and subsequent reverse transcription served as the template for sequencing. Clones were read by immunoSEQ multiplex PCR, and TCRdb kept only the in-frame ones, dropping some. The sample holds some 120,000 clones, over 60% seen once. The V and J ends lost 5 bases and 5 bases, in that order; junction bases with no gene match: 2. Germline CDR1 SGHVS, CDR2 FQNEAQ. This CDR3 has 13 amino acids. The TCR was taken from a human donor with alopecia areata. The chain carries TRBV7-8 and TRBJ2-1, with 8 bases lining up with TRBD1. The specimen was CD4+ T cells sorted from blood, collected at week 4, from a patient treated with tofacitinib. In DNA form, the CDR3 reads TGTGCCAGCAGCCCGACAGGGGACAATGAGCAGTTCTTC. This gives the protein CASSPTGDNEQFF. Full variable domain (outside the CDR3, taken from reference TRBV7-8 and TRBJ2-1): GAGVSQSPRYKVAKRGQDVALRCDPISGHVSLFWYQQALGQGPEFLTYFQNEAQLDKSGLPSDRFFAERPEGSVSTLKIQRTQQEDSAVYLCASSPTGDNEQFFGPGTRLTVL.